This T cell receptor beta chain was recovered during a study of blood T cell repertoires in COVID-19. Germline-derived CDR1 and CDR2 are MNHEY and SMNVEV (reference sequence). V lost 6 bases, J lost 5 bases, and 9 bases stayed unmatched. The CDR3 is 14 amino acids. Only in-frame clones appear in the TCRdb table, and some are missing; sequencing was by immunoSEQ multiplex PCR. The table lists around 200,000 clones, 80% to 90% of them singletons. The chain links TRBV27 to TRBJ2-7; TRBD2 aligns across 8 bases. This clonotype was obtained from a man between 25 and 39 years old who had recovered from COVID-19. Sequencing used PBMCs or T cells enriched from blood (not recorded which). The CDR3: CASSLTIAGNEQYF. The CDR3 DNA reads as TGTGCCAGCAGCCTAACCATAGCGGGAAACGAGCAGTACTTC.